The present TCR beta chain was sequenced within a study of regulatory T cells in long-lasting Graves disease. This clonotype has at least ten counts. Library construction for TCR beta used iRepertoire HTBI primers and Arm-PCR of CDR3 regions. TCRdb re-called the multiplex PCR reads with MiXCR, one entry per CDR3 protein. The sample carries 400,000 to 450,000 distinct CDR3 sequences, about 15% recorded once. Stated time point: newly diagnosed GD, antithyroid drugs for less than 3 months. The TCR library was prepared using RNA isolated from PBMCs. An endocrinology department in Xi'an, China, recruited the patients. CDR3 length: 14 residues. Deletions cut 1 base from V and 6 bases from J, with 10 bases between. Per germline, CDR1 MGHDK and CDR2 SYGVNS. This same sample was also part of a study on T cells in Graves' hyperthyroidism and ophthalmopathy. That source adds: Patients aged 18 to 65 had newly diagnosed hyperthyroidism lasting under 2 months. The diagnostic basis comprised clinical symptoms, serum thyroxine and TRAb, thyroid ultrasound and orbital computed tomography.

The sequences come from peripheral blood mononuclear cells (PBMCs), collected at new diagnosis, from a patient treated with antithyroid drugs. The clonotype originates from a woman in her thirties with Graves disease. V gene TRBV25-1 combines with J gene TRBJ1-5; perhaps TRBD1 as D (5 bases). The DNA for the CDR3 is TGTGCCAGCAGTGAATCACAGGTACTTCAGCCCCAGCATTTT. The encoded protein is CASSESQVLQPQHF.